This passage covers 9 T cell receptor beta chains from one sample sequenced in a study of CD8+ T cells in alopecia areata. As for treatment: oral pan-JAK inhibitor, 5-10 mg twice daily. Sequencing relied on a cDNA template that was reverse transcribed from extracted RNA. The repertoire was sequenced with immunoSEQ multiplex PCR; TCRdb's copy has only in-frame clones and lacks some. Among 90,000 to 100,000 clones listed, more than 55% were seen once. Sequenced material: CD8+ T cells sorted from blood, taken at week 4, from a patient treated with tofacitinib. These receptors were obtained from a human donor with alopecia areata.

This clone was recorded a few times. The chain links TRBV4-1 to TRBJ1-1; 7 bases map to TRBD1. This CDR3 contains 16 residues. In germline, CDR1 is MGHRA, CDR2 YSYEKL. J lost 1 base, V lost 0 bases, and 5 bases had no gene match. CDR3 in DNA: TGCGCCAGCAGCCAAGAATGGGCAGGGGGGAACACTGAAGCTTTCTTT. It codes for CASSQEWAGGNTEAFF.

The chain has TRBV5-6 and TRBJ2-4; 10 bases agree with TRBD1. This CDR3 contains 17 residues. Germline loops: CDR1 SGHDT, CDR2 YYEEEE. The ends lost 3 bases at V and 6 bases at J; junction bases unmatched: 12. The chain's CDR3 is CASSWDRQGAWGNIQYF. Written as DNA, the CDR3 is TGTGCCAGCAGCTGGGACCGACAGGGGGCTTGGGGAAACATTCAGTACTTC. The full variable domain, rest sourced from reference TRBV5-6 and TRBJ2-4, is DAGVTQSPTHLIKTRGQQVTLRCSPKSGHDTVSWYQQALGQGPQFIFQYYEEEERQRGNFPDRFSGHQFPNYSSELNVNALLLGDSALYLCASSWDRQGAWGNIQYFGAGTRLSVL.

Only a few counts were recorded for this clone. The rearrangement links TRBV13 to TRBJ2-7, with D possibly TRBD2 on 5 matching bases. The CDR3 totals 17 residues. Looked up from germline, CDR1 is PRHDT and CDR2 is FYEKMQ (reference sequence). V was pared by 6 bases and J by 0 bases, with 21 bases between. The CDR3 DNA reads TGTGCCAGCAGGCCCCTTTATTCAGCGGCCTTCTCCTACGAGCAGTACTTC. As protein: CASRPLYSAAFSYEQYF.

V and J are TRBV13 and TRBJ2-5; TRBD1 agrees at 8 bases. V shed 3 bases, J shed 2 bases, and the junction held 2 bases outside the gene matches. The CDR3 spans 14 residues. The germline V gene encodes CDR1 PRHDT and CDR2 FYEKMQ (reference sequence). The CDR3 spells CASSLGQAQETQYF. CDR3 nucleotides: TGTGCCAGCAGCTTGGGACAGGCTCAAGAGACCCAGTACTTC.

The table lists this clone with a count of one. The rearrangement uses TRBV30 and TRBJ1-2, with a possible D match to TRBD1 (5 bases). Trimming cost V 4 bases and J 7 bases, with 19 bases left between them. Germline values: CDR1 GTSNPN, CDR2 SVGIG (reference sequence). The CDR3 loop spans 14 amino acids. The CDR3 DNA is TGTGCCTGGATTAACTGGGGCGGAGCGCCTGGCTACACCTTC. This gives the protein CAWINWGGAPGYTF.

The J gene is TRBJ2-7, the V gene TRBV6-1, with TRBD1 matching over 11 bases. With V trimmed by 4 bases and J by 2 bases, 19 bases remained unmatched. This CDR3 is built from 20 residues. Germline CDR1 is MNHNS and CDR2 is SASEGT. The CDR3 DNA sequence: TGTGCCAGCAGTGGTCCGGGAGCGGACAGGGGGCGATCCGTGGCCTACGAGCAGTACTTC. Translated: CASSGPGADRGRSVAYEQYF.

This chain joins TRBV9 and TRBJ1-1, with unresolved D. From germline, CDR1 is SGDLS and CDR2 YYNGEE. The V gene lost 4 bases and the J gene lost 3 bases, with 16 bases spanning the gap. The CDR3 totals 15 residues. The CDR3: CASSPGRGRDTEAFF. CDR3 nucleotide sequence: TGTGCCAGCAGCCCCGGGCGGGGTAGAGACACTGAAGCTTTCTTT.

This chain joins TRBV4-3 and TRBJ2-5; a weak D match, TRBD1 (5 bases). Deletions cut 1 base from V and 4 bases from J, with 10 bases between. Germline V gives CDR1 LGHNA, CDR2 YSLEER. The CDR3 has 14 residues. The CDR3 loop reads CASSQAKGRETQYF. Here the CDR3 DNA reads TGCGCCAGCAGCCAAGCTAAGGGGCGAGAGACCCAGTACTTC.

The V gene is TRBV27, the J gene TRBJ2-2; the D gene could be TRBD1 or TRBD2 (5 bases each). Looked up from germline, CDR1 is MNHEY and CDR2 is SMNVEV (reference sequence). V lost 6 bases and J 4 bases, leaving 18 bases between the germline ends. The CDR3 has 16 residues. CDR3 residues: CASSWDASSGTGELFF. The CDR3 nucleotides are TGTGCCAGCAGCTGGGACGCCTCTTCAGGCACCGGGGAGCTGTTTTTT.